This is a list of T cell receptor beta chains from one sample in a study of T cell clones after liver transplantation. The table came from immunoSEQ multiplex PCR; TCRdb's copy has only in-frame clones and leaves some out. This sample has approximately 5,300 clones; over 40% occur once, and the top ten carry about 13%. These TCRs' antigens remain unknown. Sequencing was performed on CD4+ T cells from cultured PBMCs. These receptors were taken from a human patient who received a liver transplant. Some T cells may arise from the graft donor. The CDR3 runs from the conserved cysteine through the conserved F or W. A D gene is named only where the DNA matches it firmly. Only part of the rows carry a size: once, few, many, or a class if the clone is expanded.

DNA	CDR3	size	D	V	J
TGTGCCAGCAGCGTGGCGACCACCTCCTACGAGCAGTACTTC	CASSVATTSYEQYF	-	-	TRBV9	TRBJ2-7
TGTGCCAGCTCACCAGAGGCGGGGCTCCTTAATGAAAAACTGTTTTTT	CASSPEAGLLNEKLFF	few	-	TRBV18	TRBJ1-4
TGTGCCAGCAGCCCCTCAATTGGCACAGATACGCAGTATTTT	CASSPSIGTDTQYF	-	-	TRBV11-2	TRBJ2-3
TGTGCCAGCAGCTTACTGCCGGGGTGGGCGGACACTGAAGCTTTCTTT	CASSLLPGWADTEAFF	-	-	TRBV11-2	TRBJ1-1
TGCGCCAGCAGCGCCGGACTAGCGGGAGGGCCCGGCCAAGAGACCCAGTACTTC	CASSAGLAGGPGQETQYF	-	TRBD2	TRBV5-1	TRBJ2-5
TGTGCCACCAACCCTAGAAGCACAGATACGCAGTATTTT	CATNPRSTDTQYF	-	-	TRBV15	TRBJ2-3
TGTGCCAGCAAGGGGTACTCCGGTTCCTACAATGAGCAGTTCTTC	CASKGYSGSYNEQFF	-	-	TRBV2	TRBJ2-1
TGCAGCGTTCCAGCGAACATGAACACTGAAGCTTTCTTT	CSVPANMNTEAFF	few	-	TRBV29-1	TRBJ1-1
TGTGCCAGCAGCTATACGGGGAGAACTGAAGCTTTCTTT	CASSYTGRTEAFF	few	-	TRBV7-9	TRBJ1-1
TGTGCCAGCAGGGAGACAGGGATTGAGCAGTTCTTC	CASRETGIEQFF	medium-sized	TRBD1	TRBV6-4	TRBJ2-1
TGCGCCAGCAGCTTGGCGGGACAGATAAGCTCTGGGGCCAACGTCCTGACTTTC	CASSLAGQISSGANVLTF	few	TRBD1	TRBV5-1	TRBJ2-6
TGTGCCAGCAGACAGGGCCTGAACACTGAAGCTTTCTTT	CASRQGLNTEAFF	-	-	TRBV6-7	TRBJ1-1
TGTGCCAGCAGCAAAGGTGGGGGGATCTACTACGAGCAGTACTTC	CASSKGGGIYYEQYF	-	-	TRBV7-8	TRBJ2-7
TGCGCCAGCAGTGAGTATAGGACCGGGACCGGCGGCTACACCTTC	CASSEYRTGTGGYTF	medium-sized	-	TRBV10-1	TRBJ1-2
TGTGCTAGTGGTGTGCAGTTTTTGCAGGGACAAAGTCGGGCCAACGTCCTGACTTTC	CASGVQFLQGQSRANVLTF	-	-	TRBV12-5	TRBJ2-6
TGCGCCAGCAGCTTGTCCCCAGGGGCCGATGGTATTGAAGCTTTCTTT	CASSLSPGADGIEAFF	medium-sized	-	TRBV5-1	TRBJ1-1
TGTGCCAGCAGTTACCAGGGAACCGCCCGCACAGATACGCAGTATTTT	CASSYQGTARTDTQYF	medium-sized	-	TRBV6-6	TRBJ2-3
TGTGCCAGCTCACCGACGGGGGATAATTCACCCCTCCACTTT	CASSPTGDNSPLHF	-	-	TRBV18	TRBJ1-6
TGTGCCAGCAGCTTAGGGGGTAGCGGGCAAGAGACCCAGTACTTC	CASSLGGSGQETQYF	-	TRBD2	TRBV7-2	TRBJ2-5
TGTGCCAGCTCACCTGACAGTCAAGAGACCCAGTACTTC	CASSPDSQETQYF	medium-sized	-	TRBV18	TRBJ2-5
TGTGCCAGCAGCCCCGAGGGACAGGGGGCGATGTGGTATGGCTACACCTTC	CASSPEGQGAMWYGYTF	-	TRBD1	TRBV7-2	TRBJ1-2
TGTGCCAGCAGCCAGGGTGTAAGCCGGAGCTACACCTTC	CASSQGVSRSYTF	medium-sized	-	TRBV14	TRBJ1-2
TGTGCCAGCGCAGGGACTCCCGGGACTAGCGTACGAGAGACCCAGTACTTC	CASAGTPGTSVRETQYF	few	TRBD2	TRBV28	TRBJ2-5
TGTGCCAGCAGACCCCGGAGAGGGGGGTCTTTCGAGCAGTACTTC	CASRPRRGGSFEQYF	-	-	TRBV6-1	TRBJ2-7
TGTGCCAGCAGTGACTGGACAGGGTGGTCCTACGAGCAGTACTTC	CASSDWTGWSYEQYF	-	TRBD1	TRBV6-1	TRBJ2-7
TGTGCCAGCAGTTTGGCGGCAGGGGGCAATCAGCCCCAGCATTTT	CASSLAAGGNQPQHF	-	-	TRBV28	TRBJ1-5
TGTGCCAGCATCCAAGGGTCGGCGGGCTATGGCTACACCTTC	CASIQGSAGYGYTF	medium-sized	-	TRBV28	TRBJ1-2
TGTGCCATCAGTGACGGACACACCTACGAGCAGTACTTC	CAISDGHTYEQYF	few	-	TRBV10-3	TRBJ2-7
TGTGCCAGCAGCTTAGCGGGAGTGGCAGATACGCAGTATTTT	CASSLAGVADTQYF	few	-	TRBV7-2	TRBJ2-3
TGCGCCAGCAGTGAGAGTGACCTGAACACTGAAGCTTTCTTT	CASSESDLNTEAFF	few	-	TRBV10-1	TRBJ1-1
TGTGCCATCAGTGAGTCCGCAGGGGGCAGTTACGAGCAGTACTTC	CAISESAGGSYEQYF	-	TRBD1	TRBV10-3	TRBJ2-7
TGTGCCAGCTCACCGGGACAGGGTACTTACAATGAGCAGTTCTTC	CASSPGQGTYNEQFF	-	TRBD1	TRBV18	TRBJ2-1
TGCAGCGTTTCCGGTGAGAGAGGCTACACCTTC	CSVSGERGYTF	-	-	TRBV29-1	TRBJ1-2
TGTGCCAGCAGCGCCTACCTCACTGAAGCTTTCTTT	CASSAYLTEAFF	medium-sized	-	TRBV7-3	TRBJ1-1
TGTGCCAGCAGTGTTAGTCAGGGTGAGAACATTCAGTACTTC	CASSVSQGENIQYF	-	-	TRBV6-1	TRBJ2-4
TGTGCCAGCAGCTTTGCGGCAGCATCCACAGATACGCAGTATTTT	CASSFAAASTDTQYF	-	-	TRBV7-9	TRBJ2-3
TGTGCCAGTAGTCTCCCGGGACAGGGGTCGCACGAGCAGTACTTC	CASSLPGQGSHEQYF	-	TRBD1	TRBV19	TRBJ2-7
TGTGCCAGCACGGTTGGGGTAGAGACCCAGTACTTC	CASTVGVETQYF	-	-	TRBV6-1	TRBJ2-5
TGTGCCAGCAGCTTGCATGGAACAAGCAGAAAGACCTATGGCTTC	CASSLHGTSRKTYGF	-	-	TRBV11-2	TRBJ1-2
TGTGCCAGCTCCCCGGGACTAGCGGGGCCCTACGAGCAGTACTTC	CASSPGLAGPYEQYF	medium-sized	TRBD2	TRBV18	TRBJ2-7
TGTGCCAGCAGCCGCTCGGGACGGAATCAGCCCCAGCATTTT	CASSRSGRNQPQHF	-	-	TRBV28	TRBJ1-5
TGCGCCAGCACCCCAGAACAGTCAACCCCCTACGAGCAGTACTTC	CASTPEQSTPYEQYF	-	-	TRBV4-1	TRBJ2-7
TGTGCCAGCAGACGGGGGGACCCGGGGCACACCGGGGAGCTGTTTTTT	CASRRGDPGHTGELFF	few	TRBD2	TRBV11-2	TRBJ2-2
TGTGCCAGCAGCCCCGGACTAGCGGGAGTAGCTGAGCAGTTCTTC	CASSPGLAGVAEQFF	-	TRBD2	TRBV13	TRBJ2-1